This TCR beta chain originates from a study of human T cells and chemical hapten exposure. In the study overall: After 6 days, upper back 0.01% DPC patch tests were scored.

TCRdb processed the RACE reads anew with MiXCR; each CDR3 protein has one entry. The data contain tens of thousands of distinct CDR3 sequences, approximately 11% of them singletons. On this clonotype: The antigen is not known.

Findings of the study overall: TCRs exceeding 1 in 1000 frequency stayed unchanged with DPC sensitization. There were significantly more large CDR3 similarity clusters among expanded TCRs than among controls.

Time point in this sample: pre-sensitization, week 0. Documented treatment: therapeutic diphenylcyclopropenone sensitization with weekly scalp DPC. In germline, CDR1 is DFQATT, CDR2 SNEGSKA (reference sequence). V was pared by 2 bases and J by 7 bases, with 4 bases of the junction left unmatched. The CDR3 covers 14 residues. This TCR was sampled from a woman aged 50 to 60 with alopecia areata. Some clones in this sample may be carry-over from other donors' samples. The sample in question was whole blood, obtained in connection with sensitization to the hapten diphenylcyclopropenone (DPC). V usage is TRBV20-1 and J usage is TRBJ2-3, with 12 nucleotides matching TRBD2. The CDR3 nucleotides read TGCAGTGCTAGACCTAGCGGGAGGGGGAATACGCAGTATTTT. Encoded protein: CSARPSGRGNTQYF.